This T cell receptor (beta chain) was sequenced in a study of blood T cell repertoires in COVID-19. As for the study in general: The United States, Italy and Spain were the sources of the acute and convalescent COVID-19 samples. Sample material is recorded as cDNA or gDNA derived from T cells, B-cell-depleted T cells, or PBMCs.

In the original processing: Amplification from reference gene primers served as the basis for estimated nucleated cell counts. Generated by immunoSEQ multiplex PCR, the TCRdb table keeps only in-frame clones and is missing some. The DNA was the basis for D and trimming; V, J and clone size are from that table. The sample carries some 250,000 clones, approximately 85% recorded once. Germline CDR1 is MNHEY and CDR2 is SVGEGT. This CDR3 has 12 residues. Deletions cut 5 bases from V and 6 bases from J, with 10 bases between. The TCR originated in a human donor in a cohort sampled during active COVID-19. The rearrangement joins TRBV6-2 or TRBV6-3 to TRBJ1-1; D unresolved. The sample comprised peripheral blood. In nucleotides, the CDR3 is TGTGCCAGCAGTCAAACAATCGCTGAAGCTTTCTTT. This translates into CASSQTIAEAFF.